This TCR beta chain is from a study of blood T cell repertoires in COVID-19. Turning to the study itself: There were acute and convalescent COVID-19 samples, and they came from the United States, Italy and Spain. PBMCs, B-cell-depleted T cells, or T cells were the source of the cDNA or gDNA that made up the material.

How the authors handled the data: Nucleated cell number was recorded as an estimate derived from reference gene primer amplification. Assay used: immunoSEQ multiplex PCR; TCRdb lists only in-frame clones, some missing. V, J and clone size are taken as reported in that table, and D and trimming were inferred from the DNA itself. The data hold approximately 270,000 clones, with around nine tenths observed a single time. This CDR3 region has 15 residues. The germline V gene has CDR1 SGHTA and CDR2 FQGNSA. V lost 0 bases and J lost 1, with 8 bases in between. Material: peripheral blood. The rearrangement joins TRBV7-2 to TRBJ2-3, with D perhaps TRBD2 (7 bases). The receptor comes from a man aged 35 to 55 with active or convalescent COVID-19. In nucleotides, the CDR3 is TGTGCCAGCAGCTTAGCGCGGGGGCGCACAGATACGCAGTATTTT. The encoded protein is CASSLARGRTDTQYF.